This passage covers 32 T cell receptor beta chains from one sample sequenced in a study of control samples from healthy donors and cancer patients. Assay used: immunoSEQ multiplex PCR; TCRdb lists only in-frame clones, some missing. There are under 150,000 clones in the sample; about 94% occur only once, and 3.6% lies in the top ten. Sequences were obtained from blood. The source is a man aged 30 to 45 in good health.

The chain has TRBV9 and TRBJ2-2; D tentatively reads TRBD1 or TRBD2 (5 bases each). The germline gives CDR1 SGDLS, CDR2 YYNGEE. Trimming cost V 3 bases and J 0 bases, with 9 bases left between them. The length of the CDR3 is 15 residues. The CDR3 reads CASSAGTTNTGELFF. CDR3 DNA: TGTGCCAGCAGCGCCGGGACCACGAACACCGGGGAGCTGTTTTTT.

This chain connects TRBV7-9 to TRBJ2-7, with 9 bases matching TRBD1. V dropped 1 base and J dropped 2; count of bases not matched to a gene: 0. The CDR3 has 14 residues. CDR1 is SEHNR and CDR2 is FQNEAQ in the germline V gene (reference sequence). In nucleotides, the CDR3 is TGTGCCAGCAGCTTAGGACAGGGGGCCTACGAGCAGTACTTC. This translates into CASSLGQGAYEQYF.

The chain links TRBV2 to TRBJ1-3; no clear D gene. The CDR3 length is 10 residues. Trimming pared 8 bases from V and 14 bases from J, leaving 13 bases between. Germline values: CDR1 SNHLY, CDR2 FYNNEI. The CDR3 DNA sequence: TGTGCCAGCTACGAGCGGGCCCTATATTTT. It translates to CASYERALYF.

The chain is built from TRBV6-2 or TRBV6-3 and TRBJ2-7, with 7 bases identical to TRBD2. The CDR3 loop spans 12 amino acids. Germline-derived CDR1 and CDR2 are MNHEY and SVGEGT. V was pared by 5 bases and J by 4 bases, with 2 bases of the junction left unmatched. The CDR3 sequence is CASSAGGYEQYF. CDR3 nucleotides: TGTGCCAGCAGTGCCGGGGGGTACGAGCAGTACTTC.

The CDR3 spells CASSVEQNYNSPLHF. The CDR3 DNA sequence: TGTGCCAGCAGCGTAGAACAGAACTATAATTCACCCCTCCACTTT. The V call is TRBV9, the J call TRBJ1-6; D is undetermined. V shed 0 bases and J shed 3 bases, with 7 bases lying between them. CDR1 is SGDLS and CDR2 is YYNGEE in the germline V gene. This CDR3 has 15 amino acids.

The chain has TRBV5-8 and TRBJ1-2, with D unresolved. Trimming stripped 0 bases from V and 4 bases from J, with 4 bases between. CDR3 length: 12 residues. The V gene's germline CDR1 is SGHTS and CDR2 YDEGEE. CDR3 coding DNA: TGTGCCAGCAGCTTGGGACTCTATGGCTACACCTTC. Protein sequence: CASSLGLYGYTF. Using reference TRBV5-8 and TRBJ1-2 for the parts outside the CDR3, the full variable domain is EAGVTQSPTHLIKTRGQQATLRCSPISGHTSVYWYQQALGLGLQFLLWYDEGEERNRGNFPPRFSGRQFPNYSSELNVNALELEDSALYLCASSLGLYGYTFGSGTRLTVV.

This chain uses TRBV28 with TRBJ1-4, with a tentative D call TRBD1 (6 bases). The V and J ends lost 4 bases and 7 bases respectively, with 19 bases between them. CDR3 length equals 16 residues. Germline V gives CDR1 MDHEN, CDR2 SYDVKM. The CDR3 spells CASSSQGGGKAEKLFF. The CDR3, as DNA: TGTGCCAGCAGTTCACAGGGCGGGGGTAAGGCTGAAAAACTGTTTTTT. The variable domain in full, completed from reference TRBV28 and TRBJ1-4, reads DVKVTQSSRYLVKRTGEKVFLECVQDMDHENMFWYRQDPGLGLRLIYFSYDVKMKEKGDIPEGYSVSREKKERFSLILESASTNQTSMYLCASSSQGGGKAEKLFFGSGTQLSVL.

This chain links TRBV19 with TRBJ2-2; D gene ambiguous. V gave up 3 bases and J gave up 0 bases, with 8 bases separating them. Germline-derived CDR1 and CDR2 are LNHDA and SQIVND (reference sequence). This CDR3 region has 15 residues. For the CDR3, the DNA is TGTGCCAGTAGTATCGACGCCGCGAACACCGGGGAGCTGTTTTTT. Its protein is CASSIDAANTGELFF. The full variable domain, completed using reference TRBV19 and TRBJ2-2, is DGGITQSPKYLFRKEGQNVTLSCEQNLNHDAMYWYRQDPGQGLRLIYYSQIVNDFQKGDIAEGYSVSREKKESFPLTVTSAQKNPTAFYLCASSIDAANTGELFFGEGSRLTVL.

This chain links TRBV16 with TRBJ1-6, with TRBD1 matching 8 bases. The junction had 5 bases not matched to a gene; V was cut back by 0 bases and J by 7 bases. Germline CDR1 is KGHSY and CDR2 is FQNENV. This CDR3 contains 16 residues. The CDR3 bases are TGTGCCAGCAGCCAATCCGCAGGGGGCTCGAATTCACCCCTCCACTTT. It codes for CASSQSAGGSNSPLHF.

The chain is built from TRBV27 and TRBJ2-7, with 8 bases that match TRBD2. V lost 1 base to trimming and J lost 2 bases; unmatched junction nucleotides: 4. The CDR3 sequence is 15 residues long. The germline CDR1 and CDR2 sequences are MNHEY and SMNVEV (reference sequence). The CDR3 sequence is CASSLYAGGTYEQYF. CDR3 bases: TGTGCCAGCAGTTTATATGCGGGGGGAACCTACGAGCAGTACTTC.

The rearrangement links TRBV19 to TRBJ1-5, with unresolved D. The germline V gene encodes CDR1 LNHDA and CDR2 SQIVND (reference sequence). The V and J ends lost 4 bases and 0 bases respectively, with 10 bases between them. The CDR3 is 15 residues long. The CDR3 loop is CASSKGRTSNQPQHF. The CDR3 region has the DNA TGTGCCAGTAGTAAAGGACGGACTAGCAATCAGCCCCAGCATTTT.

The chain employs TRBV7-9 and TRBJ1-4; D is undetermined. There are 16 residues in the CDR3. V shed 2 bases and J shed 1 base, with 11 bases lying between them. Germline V gene lookup returns CDR1 SEHNR and CDR2 FQNEAQ (reference sequence). The chain's CDR3 is CASSLLIGITNEKLFF. The CDR3 DNA reads as TGTGCCAGCAGCTTATTGATAGGGATAACTAATGAAAAACTGTTTTTT.

The chain joins TRBV18 to TRBJ2-3; TRBD2 matches 10 bases. With V trimmed by 2 bases and J by 6 bases, 5 bases remained unmatched. In germline, CDR1 is KGHSH, CDR2 LQKENI. CDR3 length: 15 residues. CDR3 nucleotides: TGTGCCAGCTCACCAAGTGGGACTAGCGTGGATACGCAGTATTTT. This translates into CASSPSGTSVDTQYF.

The genes are TRBV7-2 and TRBJ2-7; unclear D gene. Germline V gives CDR1 SGHTA, CDR2 FQGNSA. The CDR3 spans 15 residues. V shed 3 bases and J shed 6 bases, with 18 bases lying between them. The CDR3 DNA reads TGTGCCAGCAGCTTTCAATTCGGTTCCTCGGGCGAGCAGTACTTC. The encoded protein is CASSFQFGSSGEQYF.

The J gene is TRBJ2-1, the V gene TRBV9; D is perhaps TRBD1 or TRBD2 (7 bases each). V was cut by 4 bases and J by 7 bases, with 15 bases left in between. The CDR3 extends over 14 amino acids. CDR1 and CDR2 (germline): SGDLS, YYNGEE. The CDR3 loop is CASSPSGGGNEQFF. CDR3 coding DNA: TGTGCCAGCAGCCCATCAGGGGGGGGGAATGAGCAGTTCTTC.

The chain carries TRBV21-1 and TRBJ1-2. TRBV21-1 is described as a pseudogene. CDR3 length equals 14 residues. The CDR3 DNA follows: TGTGCCAGCAGCAAAGTAGGAGGGAGTAACGGCTACACCTTC. It yields the protein CASSKVGGSNGYTF.

The DNA of the CDR3 is TGCGCCAGCAGCCAAGCGGGGGCGGCCTCGGAGACCCAGTACTTC. Translating gives CASSQAGAASETQYF. The rearrangement links TRBV4-1 to TRBJ2-5; D is tentatively TRBD1 or TRBD2 (6 bases each). The V end lost 1 base, the J end lost 5 bases, and 14 bases lay between the germline ends. Per germline, CDR1 MGHRA and CDR2 YSYEKL. The CDR3 totals 15 residues.

The chain employs TRBV7-9 and TRBJ2-1; 7 bases match TRBD2. The CDR3 covers 16 residues. Germline lookup yields CDR1 SEHNR and CDR2 FQNEAQ (reference sequence). The trim removed 2 bases at V and 2 bases at J, leaving 6 bases unmatched. Here the CDR3 DNA reads TGTGCCAGCAGCTTAATGGGAGGGGCCACCTACAATGAGCAGTTCTTC. As protein: CASSLMGGATYNEQFF.

This sequence joins TRBV7-2 and TRBJ2-7; 7 bases map to TRBD1. The CDR3 runs 13 residues. The V and J ends lost 5 bases and 2 bases, in that order; junction bases with no gene match: 3. Germline lookup yields CDR1 SGHTA and CDR2 FQGNSA. In nucleotides, the CDR3 is TGTGCCAGCAGCCGGGACAGCGCCTACGAGCAGTACTTC. Translating gives CASSRDSAYEQYF. Combining the CDR3 with reference TRBV7-2 and TRBJ2-7 gives the whole variable domain GAGVSQSPSNKVTEKGKDVELRCDPISGHTALYWYRQSLGQGLEFLIYFQGNSAPDKSGLPSDRFSAERTGGSVSTLTIQRTQQEDSAVYLCASSRDSAYEQYFGPGTRLTVT.

This clone was observed a handful of times. The CDR3 spells CASSVRLAGSFYEQYF. The CDR3 DNA reads as TGTGCCAGCAGTGTCCGACTAGCGGGGAGCTTCTACGAGCAGTACTTC. The chain uses TRBV6-2 or TRBV6-3 and TRBJ2-7; 11 nucleotides agree with TRBD2. Germline CDR1 is MNHEY and CDR2 is SVGEGT. Germline trimming cut 5 bases from V and 3 bases from J; bases unmatched to any gene: 9. The CDR3 is 16 residues long.

The genes are TRBV5-6 and TRBJ1-2; 8 bases agree with TRBD1. CDR1 is SGHDT, CDR2 YYEEEE, per germline. V gave up 0 bases and J gave up 4 bases; unmatched junction bases: 2. CDR3 length: 14 residues. This chain's CDR3 is CASSLGQGAYGYTF. DNA of the CDR3: TGTGCCAGCAGCTTGGGGCAGGGGGCCTATGGCTACACCTTC.

This clone was seen only once. The rearrangement links TRBV5-1 to TRBJ1-1, with 9 positions matching TRBD1. V gave up 0 bases and J gave up 4 bases; unmatched junction bases: 13. This CDR3 spans 18 amino acids. CDR1 is SGHRS, CDR2 YFSETQ, per germline. CDR3 protein: CASSLGTSGTGLITEAFF. The CDR3 bases are TGCGCCAGCAGCTTGGGGACCTCCGGGACAGGGTTGATCACTGAAGCTTTCTTT.

The chain employs TRBV12-3 or TRBV12-4 and TRBJ1-2; D not resolved. This CDR3 region has 11 residues. Between the trimmed V and J ends, which lost 6 bases and 4 bases, there was a span of 6 bases. As DNA, the CDR3 is TGTGCCAGCAGCAGTACCTATGGCTACACCTTC. Protein: CASSSTYGYTF.

The rearrangement uses TRBV5-1 and TRBJ2-7, with TRBD1 matching over 8 bases. The germline CDR1 and CDR2 sequences are SGHRS and YFSETQ. V was pared by 4 bases and J by 8 bases, with 8 bases of the junction left unmatched. The CDR3 totals 13 residues. CDR3 DNA: TGCGCCAGCAGCCTCGGACAGGGCCTACAGCAGTACTTC. It specifies CASSLGQGLQQYF.

The CDR3 DNA reads TGTGCCAGCAGCCAAGATGGGGTATCGGATTCACCCCTCCACTTT. Residues: CASSQDGVSDSPLHF. The chain combines TRBV3-1 (or the pseudogene TRBV3-2) with TRBJ1-6; D gene unclear. The germline gives CDR1 LGHDT, CDR2 YNNKEL (reference sequence). There are 15 residues in the CDR3. The V and J ends lost 0 bases and 8 bases respectively, with 11 bases between them.

The genes are TRBV5-1 and TRBJ2-1, with TRBD1 matching 11 bases. The CDR3 is 16 residues long. Germline CDR1 SGHRS, CDR2 YFSETQ. V gave up 3 bases and J gave up 7 bases; unmatched junction bases: 9. The CDR3 spells CASSSFRDRGENEQFF. The CDR3 DNA reads TGCGCCAGCAGCTCGTTTCGGGACAGGGGGGAGAATGAGCAGTTCTTC.

The J gene is TRBJ1-1, the V gene TRBV5-6; TRBD1 matches at 8 bases. CDR1 and CDR2 from the germline V gene are SGHDT and YYEEEE. J was trimmed by 1 base and V by 5 bases; bases with no gene match: 4. The CDR3 has 14 residues. The CDR3 sequence: CASSIGTGNTEAFF. CDR3 DNA: TGTGCCAGCAGTATAGGGACAGGGAACACTGAAGCTTTCTTT.

This rearrangement joins TRBV18 to TRBJ1-1, with TRBD1 as a possible D gene (5 bases). Germline CDR1 and CDR2: KGHSH and LQKENI. V was cut by 3 bases and J by 1 base, with 9 bases left in between. CDR3 size: 14 residues. Written as DNA, the CDR3 is TGTGCCAGCTCACCCCGGACAACGAACACTGAAGCTTTCTTT. It specifies CASSPRTTNTEAFF.

V usage is TRBV30 and J usage is TRBJ1-6, with D uncertain. The CDR3 extends over 12 amino acids. Germline CDR1 is GTSNPN and CDR2 is SVGIG (reference sequence). Trimming removed 2 bases from V and 6 bases from J, with 5 bases in between. CDR3 nucleotides: TGTGCCTGGAGTCCGGGTAATTCACCCCTCCACTTT. Its protein product is CAWSPGNSPLHF.

J is TRBJ2-5 and V is TRBV30; 9 bases map to TRBD2. Germline V gene lookup returns CDR1 GTSNPN and CDR2 SVGIG (reference sequence). This CDR3 region has 13 residues. V shed 2 bases, J shed 4 bases, and the junction held 2 bases outside the gene matches. The CDR3: CAWSRRGGETQYF. The CDR3 DNA reads TGTGCCTGGAGTCGGCGGGGGGGAGAGACCCAGTACTTC.

This clone was seen only once. The CDR3 protein is CASSRQGPWSYNSPLHF. The DNA for the CDR3 is TGTGCCAGCAGCCGACAAGGACCCTGGTCCTATAATTCACCCCTCCACTTT. The chain combines TRBV2 with TRBJ1-6; D call uncertain. Germline CDR1 SNHLY, CDR2 FYNNEI. The V end lost 6 bases, the J end lost 1 base, and 16 bases lay between the germline ends. This CDR3 has 17 residues.

The chain couples TRBV3-1 (or the pseudogene TRBV3-2) to TRBJ2-7; a possible D gene is TRBD1 (6 bases). The CDR3 contains 14 residues. Germline V CDR1 and CDR2: LGHDT, YNNKEL (reference sequence). The ends were cut back, 4 bases at V and 4 bases at J, with 14 bases in the middle. The CDR3 sequence: CASSPSPGHYEQYF. In DNA, the CDR3 is TGTGCCAGCAGCCCTTCCCCGGGACATTACGAGCAGTACTTC.